Each of the 31 T cell receptor beta chains below was sequenced from the same sample in a study of control samples from healthy donors and cancer patients. Repertoires were generated with immunoSEQ multiplex PCR, while TCRdb's copy carries only in-frame clones and drops some. The repertoire holds 100,000 to 150,000 clones, with about 86% as singletons. Source material: blood. The receptors here all came from a man younger than 45 in good health.

This clone was picked up one time. The identical CDR3 is also encoded by other nucleotide sequences in the sample. The chain uses TRBV18 and TRBJ1-1; 8 nucleotides match TRBD1. Losses at the gene ends were 3 bases for V and 4 bases for J; bases not matched to a gene: 1. The CDR3 runs 13 residues. CDR1 and CDR2 (germline): KGHSH, LQKENI. CDR3 sequence reads: CASSPDRVTEAFF. The CDR3 DNA sequence: TGTGCCAGCTCACCGGACAGGGTCACTGAAGCTTTCTTT.

V usage is TRBV25-1 and J usage is TRBJ2-5; tentatively, D is TRBD1 (8 bases). The length of the CDR3 is 13 residues. The germline V gene has CDR1 MGHDK and CDR2 SYGVNS. With 7 bases removed from V and 4 bases from J, the gap between germline ends came to 13 bases. The CDR3 sequence is CASMTGEGETQYF. CDR3 DNA: TGTGCCAGCATGACAGGGGAGGGAGAGACCCAGTACTTC.

The genes are TRBV11-2 and TRBJ2-5; D unresolved. Germline values: CDR1 SGHAT, CDR2 FQNNGV. The V end lost 2 bases, the J end lost 5 bases, and 15 bases lay between the germline ends. The length of the CDR3 is 15 residues. CDR3 coding DNA: TGTGCCAGCAGCTTAACCTCGACGGGCACGGAGACCCAGTACTTC. As protein: CASSLTSTGTETQYF.

The chain couples TRBV3-1 (or the pseudogene TRBV3-2) to TRBJ2-1; 11 bases agree with TRBD2. In germline, CDR1 is LGHDT, CDR2 YNNKEL (reference sequence). The CDR3 extends over 16 amino acids. V shed 4 bases and J 0 bases; nucleotides not matched to a gene: 2. The CDR3 DNA follows: TGTGCCAGCAGCCGGACTAGCGGGCGCTCCTACAATGAGCAGTTCTTC. Protein product: CASSRTSGRSYNEQFF.

The chain recombines TRBV5-5 with TRBJ1-1; D uncertain. V was cut by 7 bases and J by 2 bases, with 21 bases left in between. The CDR3 has 16 residues. The germline CDR1 and CDR2 sequences are SGHKS and YYEKEE (reference sequence). CDR3 loop: CASLWEGRGGNTEAFF. In DNA, the CDR3 is TGTGCCAGCCTCTGGGAAGGGCGGGGAGGTAACACTGAAGCTTTCTTT.

The V and J genes are TRBV5-1 and TRBJ2-2, with 7 bases matching TRBD1. Germline V gene data show CDR1 as SGHRS and CDR2 as YFSETQ. CDR3 length: 15 residues. With 1 base clipped from V and 6 bases from J, the junction kept 6 bases outside the gene matches. The CDR3 protein is CASSLTGDGSGELFF. DNA for the CDR3: TGCGCCAGCAGCTTGACAGGGGACGGTTCCGGGGAGCTGTTTTTT.

The V call is TRBV20-1, the J call TRBJ2-2; the D call may be TRBD1 or TRBD2 (5 bases each). The ends were cut back, 3 bases at V and 5 bases at J, with 13 bases in the middle. The CDR3 is made up of 14 amino acids. Germline CDR1 and CDR2: DFQATT and SNEGSKA (reference sequence). The CDR3 DNA sequence: TGCAGTGCTAGTCCGGACACGGGGACCGGGGAGCTGTTTTTT. Its translation: CSASPDTGTGELFF.

This clone has just one count. The chain joins TRBV14 to TRBJ2-6, with a possible D match to TRBD1 (5 bases). CDR1 is SGHDN and CDR2 is FVKESK in the germline V gene. This CDR3 region has 16 residues. Trimming took 4 bases from V and 0 from J, leaving 10 bases between them. CDR3 bases: TGTGCCAGCAGCCGAACAGGTGCCTCTGGGGCCAACGTCCTGACTTTC. Translated, it gives CASSRTGASGANVLTF.

V and J are TRBV7-3 and TRBJ2-1; D is uncertain. The CDR3 loop spans 13 amino acids. Germline assignment: CDR1 SGHTA and CDR2 FQGTGA. V gave up 1 base and J gave up 7 bases, with 8 bases separating them. The chain's CDR3 is CASSLSPENEQFF. CDR3 nucleotides: TGTGCCAGCAGCTTAAGTCCGGAGAATGAGCAGTTCTTC.

The chain has TRBV3-1 (or the pseudogene TRBV3-2) and TRBJ2-7; 8 nucleotides align to TRBD1. The length of the CDR3 is 14 residues. Germline V CDR1 and CDR2: LGHDT, YNNKEL (reference sequence). V shed 6 bases and J 4 bases; nucleotides not matched to a gene: 8. The CDR3 bases are TGTGCCAGCAGAGGGACAGGCGTTTATTACGAGCAGTACTTC. Its protein is CASRGTGVYYEQYF.

This clone was seen once. This sequence joins TRBV11-3 and TRBJ2-7; weak D call: TRBD2 (6 bases). The V end was cut by 4 bases, the J end by 6 bases, with 13 bases between. Germline V gene sequence: CDR1 SGHNT, CDR2 YENEEA. This CDR3 spans 13 amino acids. The CDR3 reads CASSSVSGLEQYF. The CDR3 DNA sequence: TGTGCCAGCAGCTCCGTTAGCGGCCTCGAGCAGTACTTC.

The rearrangement uses TRBV27 and TRBJ1-4; 9 nucleotides line up with TRBD1. The ends lost 4 bases at V and 2 bases at J; junction bases unmatched: 8. The germline CDR1 and CDR2 sequences are MNHEY and SMNVEV (reference sequence). The CDR3 has 17 residues. The CDR3 reads CASSSKTGQGTNEKLFF. CDR3 sequence (DNA): TGTGCCAGCAGTTCCAAAACAGGACAGGGGACTAATGAAAAACTGTTTTTT.

This clone was detected only once. The chain combines TRBV5-1 with TRBJ2-1; no reliable D call. Germline CDR1 SGHRS, CDR2 YFSETQ. This CDR3 spans 16 amino acids. V gave up 1 base and J gave up 0 bases, with 11 bases separating them. The CDR3 coding sequence is TGCGCCAGCAGCTTGCCCTCGGCTAGCTCCTACAATGAGCAGTTCTTC. It specifies CASSLPSASSYNEQFF.

The chain recombines TRBV5-1 with TRBJ2-3; TRBD2 aligns across 8 bases. In germline, CDR1 is SGHRS, CDR2 YFSETQ. CDR3 size: 18 residues. J lost 1 base, V lost 4 bases, and 14 bases had no gene match. For the CDR3, the DNA is TGCGCCAGCAGCGAGGCCTTAAGCGGGGGCCAAGGCACAGATACGCAGTATTTT. The encoded protein is CASSEALSGGQGTDTQYF. Using reference TRBV5-1 and TRBJ2-3 for the parts outside the CDR3, the full variable domain is KAGVTQTPRYLIKTRGQQVTLSCSPISGHRSVSWYQQTPGQGLQFLFEYFSETQRNKGNFPGRFSGRQFSNSRSEMNVSTLELGDSALYLCASSEALSGGQGTDTQYFGPGTRLTVL.

The table lists this clone with a count of one. The chain links TRBV5-4 to TRBJ2-4; perhaps D is TRBD1 or TRBD2 (5 bases each). From germline, CDR1 is SGHNT and CDR2 YYREEE (reference sequence). The CDR3 has 16 residues. The V end lost 3 bases, the J end lost 4 bases, and 17 bases lay between the germline ends. The CDR3 coding sequence is TGTGCCAGCAGCTGCACGAGGGACCCAAAAAAAAACATTCAGTACTTC. It codes for CASSCTRDPKKNIQYF.

The chain recombines TRBV24-1 with TRBJ1-5; a weak D match, TRBD1 (6 bases). The CDR3 is 15 amino acids. Germline loops: CDR1 KGHDR, CDR2 SFDVKD. Between the trimmed V and J ends, which lost 2 bases and 3 bases, there was a span of 10 bases. CDR3 sequence reads: CATSDSGQPNQPQHF. The CDR3 DNA reads as TGTGCCACCAGTGATTCTGGACAGCCCAATCAGCCCCAGCATTTT.

The V and J genes are TRBV20-1 and TRBJ2-3; unclear D gene. Germline lookup yields CDR1 DFQATT and CDR2 SNEGSKA (reference sequence). The CDR3 extends over 11 amino acids. V shed 8 bases and J shed 5 bases, with 11 bases lying between them. CDR3 region: CSKVREDTQYF. The CDR3 coding sequence is TGCAGTAAGGTTCGCGAAGATACGCAGTATTTT.

As concerns this clone: The same CDR3 can be traced to other DNA sequences in this sample. The chain employs TRBV18 and TRBJ1-5; no firm D call. Germline V CDR1 and CDR2: KGHSH, LQKENI. The CDR3 contains 17 residues. Trimming removed 6 bases at V and 5 bases at J, with 23 bases between. Here the CDR3 DNA reads TGTGCCAGCTCGCCATCGGGAGGTACGTTGGAAGATCAGCCCCAGCATTTT. Translation: CASSPSGGTLEDQPQHF.

The genes are TRBV11-2 and TRBJ1-1; no firm D call. The CDR3 is 12 amino acids. Germline CDR1 and CDR2: SGHAT and FQNNGV. V lost 0 bases and J lost 2, with 1 base in between. The CDR3 reads CASSLDNTEAFF. DNA for the CDR3: TGTGCCAGCAGCTTAGACAACACTGAAGCTTTCTTT.

This sequence joins TRBV6-5 and TRBJ2-7; D may be TRBD1 (6 bases). With 5 bases removed from V and 4 bases from J, the gap between germline ends came to 15 bases. The germline gives CDR1 MNHEY, CDR2 SVGAGI. There are 14 residues in the CDR3. The CDR3 here is CASSNPGERYEQYF. Here the CDR3 DNA reads TGTGCCAGCAGTAATCCAGGGGAAAGATACGAGCAGTACTTC.

Concerning this clone: Distinct nucleotide sequences in the sample also encode this CDR3. The chain is built from TRBV3-1 (or the pseudogene TRBV3-2) and TRBJ1-5; possibly TRBD1 for D (5 bases). From germline, CDR1 is LGHDT and CDR2 YNNKEL (reference sequence). The CDR3 is 13 amino acids. V lost 0 bases and J 7 bases, leaving 7 bases between the germline ends. CDR3 loop: CASSQDRGQPQHF. The CDR3 nucleotides are TGTGCCAGCAGCCAAGATCGGGGCCAGCCCCAGCATTTT.

This chain links TRBV6-2 or TRBV6-3 with TRBJ1-2; TRBD1 matches at 7 bases. The CDR3 covers 14 residues. V gave up 4 bases and J gave up 1 base; unmatched junction bases: 3. CDR1 is MNHEY and CDR2 is SVGEGT in the germline V gene. CDR3 bases: TGTGCCAGCAGTTCAACAGGGGTTAACTATGGCTACACCTTC. Translation: CASSSTGVNYGYTF.

The J gene is TRBJ2-1, the V gene TRBV24-1; 11 positions agree with TRBD1. V dropped 6 bases and J dropped 2; count of bases not matched to a gene: 2. There are 15 residues in the CDR3. Germline loops: CDR1 KGHDR, CDR2 SFDVKD. The chain's CDR3 is CATSRTGGAYNEQFF. The CDR3 DNA is TGTGCCACCAGTCGGACAGGGGGCGCCTACAATGAGCAGTTCTTC.

This chain links TRBV6-6 with TRBJ1-2; D call uncertain. Deletions cut 7 bases from V and 4 bases from J, with 10 bases between. CDR1 is MNHNY, CDR2 SVGAGI, per germline (reference sequence). The length of the CDR3 is 12 residues. CDR3 coding DNA: TGTGCCAGCATAAGTGGAACCTATGGCTACACCTTC. Amino acids: CASISGTYGYTF.

The V gene is TRBV5-1, the J gene TRBJ2-7; 10 nucleotides agree with TRBD1. Germline V gene data show CDR1 as SGHRS and CDR2 as YFSETQ. V shed 4 bases, J shed 6 bases, and the junction held 4 bases outside the gene matches. The CDR3 contains 13 residues. This CDR3 is CASSPGQGREQYF. CDR3 nucleotides: TGCGCCAGCAGCCCGGGACAGGGGCGCGAGCAGTACTTC.

The gene calls are TRBV5-1 and TRBJ1-6; no clear D gene. CDR1 is SGHRS and CDR2 is YFSETQ in the germline V gene. CDR3 length equals 13 residues. The V end was cut by 2 bases, the J end by 11 bases, with 11 bases between. CDR3 sequence (DNA): TGCGCCAGCAGCTTACCCCCTGATACACCCCTCCACTTT. This codes for CASSLPPDTPLHF.

J is TRBJ1-3 and V is TRBV4-1; D gene ambiguous. V lost 0 bases, J lost 4 bases, and 10 bases lay in between. The CDR3 extends over 15 amino acids. CDR1 and CDR2 from the germline V gene are MGHRA and YSYEKL. The DNA for the CDR3 is TGCGCCAGCAGCCAAGAAGGCACGGCGGGAAACACCATATATTTT. Translated, it gives CASSQEGTAGNTIYF.

In DNA, the CDR3 is TGTGCCAGCAGCCACCGCCAGGGCAACAATGAGCAGTTCTTC. This sequence encodes CASSHRQGNNEQFF. This sequence joins TRBV3-1 (or the pseudogene TRBV3-2) and TRBJ2-1; D perhaps matches TRBD1 (5 bases). There are 14 residues in the CDR3. The germline V gene has CDR1 LGHDT and CDR2 YNNKEL (reference sequence). V was cut by 3 bases and J by 5 bases, with 11 bases left in between.

The rearrangement links TRBV4-2 to TRBJ1-4; 8 bases are shared with TRBD1. This CDR3 region has 17 residues. Germline V lookup: CDR1 LGHNA, CDR2 YNFKEQ. Losses at the gene ends were 2 bases for V and 1 base for J; bases not matched to a gene: 6. The CDR3 sequence: CASSQQGAGETNEKLFF. DNA for the CDR3: TGTGCCAGCAGCCAACAGGGGGCGGGAGAAACTAATGAAAAACTGTTTTTT.

CDR3 sequence: CASSRTVPSRTGMGTDTQYF. The DNA for the CDR3 is TGTGCCAGCAGTAGAACTGTTCCTTCACGGACAGGGATGGGCACAGATACGCAGTATTTT. The V gene is TRBV7-3, the J gene TRBJ2-3, with 8 bases matching TRBD1. V shed 6 bases and J 1 base; nucleotides not matched to a gene: 21. CDR3 size: 20 residues. Per the germline V gene, CDR1 is SGHTA and CDR2 is FQGTGA.

The CDR3 region is CATSGAWQGFSPDTQYF. In DNA form, the CDR3 reads TGTGCCACCAGTGGTGCGTGGCAGGGGTTTAGCCCAGATACGCAGTATTTT. The J gene is TRBJ2-3, the V gene TRBV24-1; possibly TRBD1 for D (6 bases). Germline values: CDR1 KGHDR, CDR2 SFDVKD. The CDR3 is 17 amino acids. Trimming removed 5 bases from V and 4 bases from J, with 21 bases in between.